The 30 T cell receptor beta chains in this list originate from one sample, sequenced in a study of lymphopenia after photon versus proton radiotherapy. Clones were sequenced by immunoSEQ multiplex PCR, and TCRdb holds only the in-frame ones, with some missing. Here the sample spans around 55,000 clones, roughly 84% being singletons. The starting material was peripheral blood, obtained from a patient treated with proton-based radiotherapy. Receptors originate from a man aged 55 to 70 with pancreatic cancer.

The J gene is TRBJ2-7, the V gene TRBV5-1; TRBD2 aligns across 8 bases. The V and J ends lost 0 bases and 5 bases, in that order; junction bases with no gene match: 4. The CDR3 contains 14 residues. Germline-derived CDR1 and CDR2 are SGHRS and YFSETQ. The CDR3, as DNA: TGCGCCAGCAGCTTGGAGCGGGAGACTAACGAGCAGTACTTC. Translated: CASSLERETNEQYF.

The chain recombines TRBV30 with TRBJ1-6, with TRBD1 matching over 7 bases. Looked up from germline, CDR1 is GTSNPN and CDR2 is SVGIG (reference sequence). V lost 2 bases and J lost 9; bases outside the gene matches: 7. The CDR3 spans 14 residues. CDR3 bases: TGTGCCTGGAGTAGGGGGCAGTCCTTTTCACCCCTCCACTTT. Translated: CAWSRGQSFSPLHF.

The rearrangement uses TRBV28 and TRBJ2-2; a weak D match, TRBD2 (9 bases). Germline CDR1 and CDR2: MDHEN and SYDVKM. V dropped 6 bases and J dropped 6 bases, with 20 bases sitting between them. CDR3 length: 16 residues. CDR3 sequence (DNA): TGTGCCAGCAGGCTAGCGGGACAGGCGGGGCCCGGGGAGCTGTTTTTT. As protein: CASRLAGQAGPGELFF.

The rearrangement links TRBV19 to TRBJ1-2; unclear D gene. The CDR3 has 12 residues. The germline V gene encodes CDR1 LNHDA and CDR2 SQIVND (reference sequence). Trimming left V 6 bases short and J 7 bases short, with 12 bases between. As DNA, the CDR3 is TGTGCCAGTAGCACCGCAGCCTTTGGCTACACCTTC. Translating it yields CASSTAAFGYTF.

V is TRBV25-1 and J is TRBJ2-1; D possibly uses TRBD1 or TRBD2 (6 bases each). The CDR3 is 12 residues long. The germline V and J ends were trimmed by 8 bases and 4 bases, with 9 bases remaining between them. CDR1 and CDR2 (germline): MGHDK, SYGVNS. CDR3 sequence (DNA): TGTGCCAGCCGGGGGCCATACAATGAGCAGTTCTTC. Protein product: CASRGPYNEQFF.

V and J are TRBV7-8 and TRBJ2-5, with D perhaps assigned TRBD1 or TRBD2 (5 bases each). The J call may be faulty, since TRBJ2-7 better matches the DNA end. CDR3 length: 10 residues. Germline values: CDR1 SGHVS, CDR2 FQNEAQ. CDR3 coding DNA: TGTGCCCCGGAGAGGGGCGAGCAGTACTTC. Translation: CAPERGEQYF.

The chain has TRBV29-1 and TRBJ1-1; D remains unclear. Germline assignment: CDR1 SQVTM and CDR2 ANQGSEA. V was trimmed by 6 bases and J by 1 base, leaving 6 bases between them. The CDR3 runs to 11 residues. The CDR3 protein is CSVDGNTEAFF. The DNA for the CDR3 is TGCAGCGTAGACGGGAACACTGAAGCTTTCTTT.

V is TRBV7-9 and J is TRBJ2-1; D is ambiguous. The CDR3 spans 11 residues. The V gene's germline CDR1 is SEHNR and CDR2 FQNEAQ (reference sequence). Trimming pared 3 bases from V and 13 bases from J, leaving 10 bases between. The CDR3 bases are TGTGCCAGCAGCTTGGTCACCCAACAGTTCTTC. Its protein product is CASSLVTQQFF.

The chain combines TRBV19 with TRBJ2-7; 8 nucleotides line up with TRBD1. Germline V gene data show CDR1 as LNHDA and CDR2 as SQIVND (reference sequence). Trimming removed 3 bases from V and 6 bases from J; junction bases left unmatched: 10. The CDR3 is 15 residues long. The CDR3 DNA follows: TGTGCCAGTAGTATCTCCGGGACAGGCTTCGGCGAGCAGTACTTC. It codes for CASSISGTGFGEQYF.

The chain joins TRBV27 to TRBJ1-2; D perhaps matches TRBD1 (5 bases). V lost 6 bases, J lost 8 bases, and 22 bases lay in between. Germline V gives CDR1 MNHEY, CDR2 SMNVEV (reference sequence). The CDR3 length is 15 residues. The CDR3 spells CASSWDGQGRLGYTF. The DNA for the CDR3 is TGTGCCAGCAGCTGGGATGGGCAGGGAAGATTAGGCTACACCTTC.

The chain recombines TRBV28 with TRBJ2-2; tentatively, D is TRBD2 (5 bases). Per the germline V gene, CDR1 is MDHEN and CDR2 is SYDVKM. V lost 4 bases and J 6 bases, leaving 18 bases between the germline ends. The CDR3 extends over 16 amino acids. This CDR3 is CASSSEGIGPAGELFF. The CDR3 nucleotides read TGTGCCAGCAGTTCCGAGGGAATAGGCCCGGCCGGGGAGCTGTTTTTT.

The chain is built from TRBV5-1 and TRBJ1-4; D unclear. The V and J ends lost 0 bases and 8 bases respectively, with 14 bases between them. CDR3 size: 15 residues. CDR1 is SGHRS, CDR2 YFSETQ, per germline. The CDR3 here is CASSLVGIGKEKLFF. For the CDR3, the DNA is TGCGCCAGCAGCTTGGTGGGCATCGGGAAGGAAAAACTGTTTTTT.

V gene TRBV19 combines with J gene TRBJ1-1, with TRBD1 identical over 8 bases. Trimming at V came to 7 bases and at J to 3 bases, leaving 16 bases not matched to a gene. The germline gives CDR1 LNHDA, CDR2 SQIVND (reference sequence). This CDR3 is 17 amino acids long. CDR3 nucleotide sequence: TGTGCCAGTATTAAGAGGGCAGGGGGCAATAGGGACACTGAAGCTTTCTTT. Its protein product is CASIKRAGGNRDTEAFF.

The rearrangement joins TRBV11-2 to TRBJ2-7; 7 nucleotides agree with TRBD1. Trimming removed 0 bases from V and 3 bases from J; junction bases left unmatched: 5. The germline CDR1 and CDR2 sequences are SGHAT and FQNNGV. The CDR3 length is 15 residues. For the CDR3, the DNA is TGTGCCAGCAGCTTAGAGGCAGGGGGTTTCTACGAGCAGTACTTC. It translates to CASSLEAGGFYEQYF.

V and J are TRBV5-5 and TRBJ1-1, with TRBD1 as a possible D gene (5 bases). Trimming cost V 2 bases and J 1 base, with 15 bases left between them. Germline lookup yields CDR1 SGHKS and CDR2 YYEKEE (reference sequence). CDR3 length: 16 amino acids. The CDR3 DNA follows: TGTGCCAGCAGCTTAGAAAGGACAATATCGAACACTGAAGCTTTCTTT. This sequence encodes CASSLERTISNTEAFF. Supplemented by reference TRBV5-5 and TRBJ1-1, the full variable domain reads DAGVTQSPTHLIKTRGQQVTLRCSPISGHKSVSWYQQVLGQGPQFIFQYYEKEERGRGNFPDRFSARQFPNYSSELNVNALLLGDSALYLCASSLERTISNTEAFFGQGTRLTVV.

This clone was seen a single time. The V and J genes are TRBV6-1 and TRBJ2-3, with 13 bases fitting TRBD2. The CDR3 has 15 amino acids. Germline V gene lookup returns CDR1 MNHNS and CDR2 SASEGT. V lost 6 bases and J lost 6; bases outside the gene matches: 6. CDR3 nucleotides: TGTGCCAGCAGATTGACTAGCGGGAGGTGGGATACGCAGTATTTT. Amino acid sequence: CASRLTSGRWDTQYF.

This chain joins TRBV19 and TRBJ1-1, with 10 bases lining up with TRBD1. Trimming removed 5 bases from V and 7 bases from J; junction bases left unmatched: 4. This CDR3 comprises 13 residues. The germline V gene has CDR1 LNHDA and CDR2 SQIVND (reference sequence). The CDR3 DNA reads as TGTGCCAGTAGTGTTGGACAGGGGGTTGAAGCTTTCTTT. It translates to CASSVGQGVEAFF.

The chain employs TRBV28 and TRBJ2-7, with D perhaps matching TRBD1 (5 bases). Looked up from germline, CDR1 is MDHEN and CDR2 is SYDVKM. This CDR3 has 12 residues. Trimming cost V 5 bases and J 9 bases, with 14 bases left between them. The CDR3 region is CASSPLTQGQYF. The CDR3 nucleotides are TGTGCCAGCAGTCCACTGACTCAGGGGCAGTACTTC. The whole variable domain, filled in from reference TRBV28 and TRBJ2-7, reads DVKVTQSSRYLVKRTGEKVFLECVQDMDHENMFWYRQDPGLGLRLIYFSYDVKMKEKGDIPEGYSVSREKKERFSLILESASTNQTSMYLCASSPLTQGQYFGPGTRLTVT.

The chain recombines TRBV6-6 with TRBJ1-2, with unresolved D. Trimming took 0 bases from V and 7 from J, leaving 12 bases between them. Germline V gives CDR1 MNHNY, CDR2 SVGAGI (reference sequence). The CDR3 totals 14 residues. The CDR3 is CASSYSELRSGYTF. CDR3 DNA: TGTGCCAGCAGTTACTCTGAGCTGAGGAGTGGCTACACCTTC.

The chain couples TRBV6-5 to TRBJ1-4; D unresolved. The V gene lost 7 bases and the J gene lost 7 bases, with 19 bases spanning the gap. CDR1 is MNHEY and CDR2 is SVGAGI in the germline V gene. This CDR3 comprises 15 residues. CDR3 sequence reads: CASKMGLTRFEKLFF. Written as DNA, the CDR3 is TGTGCCAGCAAAATGGGCTTAACGCGTTTTGAAAAACTGTTTTTT.

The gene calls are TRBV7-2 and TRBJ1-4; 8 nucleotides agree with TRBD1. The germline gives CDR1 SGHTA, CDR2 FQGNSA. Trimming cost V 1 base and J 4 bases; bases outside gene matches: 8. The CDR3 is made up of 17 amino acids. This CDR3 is CASSLEGRGPVNEKLFF. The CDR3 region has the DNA TGTGCCAGCAGCTTAGAAGGCAGGGGGCCGGTTAATGAAAAACTGTTTTTT.

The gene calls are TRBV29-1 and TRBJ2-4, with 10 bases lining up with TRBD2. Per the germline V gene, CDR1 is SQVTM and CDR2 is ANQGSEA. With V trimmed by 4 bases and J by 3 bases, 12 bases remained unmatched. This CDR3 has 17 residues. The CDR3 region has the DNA TGCAGCGTTGGTTTTGTTGCTAGCGGGAGAGTCAAAAACATTCAGTACTTC. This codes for CSVGFVASGRVKNIQYF.

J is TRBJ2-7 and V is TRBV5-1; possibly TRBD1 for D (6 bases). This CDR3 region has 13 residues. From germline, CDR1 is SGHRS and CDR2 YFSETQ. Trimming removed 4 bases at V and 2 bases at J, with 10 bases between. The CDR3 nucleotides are TGCGCCAGCAGCGTCGGGACAACCTACGAGCAGTACTTC. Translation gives CASSVGTTYEQYF.

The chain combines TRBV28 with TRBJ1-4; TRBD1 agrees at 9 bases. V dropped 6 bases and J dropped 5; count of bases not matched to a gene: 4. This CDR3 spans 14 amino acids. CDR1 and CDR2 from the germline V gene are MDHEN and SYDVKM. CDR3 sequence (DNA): TGTGCCAGCAGGAGACAGGGGGGGAATGAAAAACTGTTTTTT. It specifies CASRRQGGNEKLFF. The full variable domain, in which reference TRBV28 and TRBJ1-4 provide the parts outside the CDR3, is DVKVTQSSRYLVKRTGEKVFLECVQDMDHENMFWYRQDPGLGLRLIYFSYDVKMKEKGDIPEGYSVSREKKERFSLILESASTNQTSMYLCASRRQGGNEKLFFGSGTQLSVL.

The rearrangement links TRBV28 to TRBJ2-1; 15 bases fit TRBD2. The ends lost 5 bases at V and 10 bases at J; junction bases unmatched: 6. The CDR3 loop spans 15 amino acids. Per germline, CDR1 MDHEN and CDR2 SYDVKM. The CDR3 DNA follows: TGTGCCAGCAGTCGACGGACTAGCGGGAGGGTGGAGCAGTTCTTC. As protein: CASSRRTSGRVEQFF.

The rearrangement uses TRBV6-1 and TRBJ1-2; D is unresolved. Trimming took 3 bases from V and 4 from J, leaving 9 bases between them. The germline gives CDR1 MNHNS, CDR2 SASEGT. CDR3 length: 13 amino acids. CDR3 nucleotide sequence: TGTGCCAGCAGTGATTACGGGCTCTATGGCTACACCTTC. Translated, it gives CASSDYGLYGYTF.

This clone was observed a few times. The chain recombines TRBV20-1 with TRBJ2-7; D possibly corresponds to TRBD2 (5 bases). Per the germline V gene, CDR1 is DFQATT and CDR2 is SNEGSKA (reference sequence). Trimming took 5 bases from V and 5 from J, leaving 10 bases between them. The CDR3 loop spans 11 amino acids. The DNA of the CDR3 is TGCAGTGCTTCCCGGGGAAACGAGCAGTACTTC. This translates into CSASRGNEQYF.

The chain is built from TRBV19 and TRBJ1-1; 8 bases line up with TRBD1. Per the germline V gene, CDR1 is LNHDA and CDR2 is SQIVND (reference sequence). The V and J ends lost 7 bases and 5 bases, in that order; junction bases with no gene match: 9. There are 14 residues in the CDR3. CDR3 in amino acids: CASKEDRVGTEAFF. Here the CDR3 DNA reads TGTGCCAGTAAGGAGGACAGGGTGGGAACTGAAGCTTTCTTT. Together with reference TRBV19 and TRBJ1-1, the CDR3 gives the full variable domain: DGGITQSPKYLFRKEGQNVTLSCEQNLNHDAMYWYRQDPGQGLRLIYYSQIVNDFQKGDIAEGYSVSREKKESFPLTVTSAQKNPTAFYLCASKEDRVGTEAFFGQGTRLTVV.

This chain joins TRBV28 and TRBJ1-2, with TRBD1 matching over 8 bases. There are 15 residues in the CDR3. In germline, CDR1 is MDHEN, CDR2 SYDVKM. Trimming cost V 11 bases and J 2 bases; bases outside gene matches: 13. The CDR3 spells CAVFRSTGGNYGYTF. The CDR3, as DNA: TGTGCCGTATTTCGTAGCACAGGGGGGAACTATGGCTACACCTTC.

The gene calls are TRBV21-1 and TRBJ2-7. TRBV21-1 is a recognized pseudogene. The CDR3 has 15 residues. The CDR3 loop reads CASSGNIHVLDEQYF. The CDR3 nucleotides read TGTGCCAGCAGCGGGAACATACACGTGTTAGACGAGCAGTACTTC.